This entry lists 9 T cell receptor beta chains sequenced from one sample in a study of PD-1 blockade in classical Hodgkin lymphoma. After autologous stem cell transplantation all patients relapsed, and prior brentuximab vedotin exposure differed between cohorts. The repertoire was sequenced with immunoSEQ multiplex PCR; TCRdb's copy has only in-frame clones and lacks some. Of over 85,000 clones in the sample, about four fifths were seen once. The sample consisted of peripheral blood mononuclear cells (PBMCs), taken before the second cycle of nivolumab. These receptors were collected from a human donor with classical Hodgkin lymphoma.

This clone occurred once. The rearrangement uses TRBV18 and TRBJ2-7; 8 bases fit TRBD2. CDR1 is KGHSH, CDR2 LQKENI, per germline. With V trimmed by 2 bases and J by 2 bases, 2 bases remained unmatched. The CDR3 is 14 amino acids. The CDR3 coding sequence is TGTGCCAGCTCACCAACGGGACTAGCCTACGAGCAGTACTTC. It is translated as CASSPTGLAYEQYF.

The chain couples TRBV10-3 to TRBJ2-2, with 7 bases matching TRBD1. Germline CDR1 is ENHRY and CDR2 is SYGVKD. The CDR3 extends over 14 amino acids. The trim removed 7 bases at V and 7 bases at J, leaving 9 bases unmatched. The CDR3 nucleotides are TGTGCCATCACGAGACAGGGTTCGGGCGGGGAGCTGTTTTTT. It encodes CAITRQGSGGELFF.

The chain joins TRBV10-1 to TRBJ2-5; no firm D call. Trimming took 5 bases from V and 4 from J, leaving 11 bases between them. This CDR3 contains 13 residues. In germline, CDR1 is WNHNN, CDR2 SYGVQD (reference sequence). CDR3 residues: CASSTKILETQYF. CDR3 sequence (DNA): TGCGCCAGCAGTACAAAGATACTAGAGACCCAGTACTTC.

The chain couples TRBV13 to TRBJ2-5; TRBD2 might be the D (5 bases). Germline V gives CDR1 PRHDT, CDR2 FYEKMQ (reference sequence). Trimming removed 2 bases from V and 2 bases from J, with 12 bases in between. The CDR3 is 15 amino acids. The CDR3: CASSLSDYQQETQYF. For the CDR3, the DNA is TGTGCCAGCAGCTTAAGCGACTACCAACAAGAGACCCAGTACTTC.

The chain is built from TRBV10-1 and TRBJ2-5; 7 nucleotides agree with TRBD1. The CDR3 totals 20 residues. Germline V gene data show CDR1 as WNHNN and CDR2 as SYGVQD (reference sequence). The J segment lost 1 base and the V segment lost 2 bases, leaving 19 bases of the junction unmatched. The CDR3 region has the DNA TGCGCCAGCAGTGAGCCCGAGGGGGCGGCGTCCCGATCAGGCCAAGAGACCCAGTACTTC. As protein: CASSEPEGAASRSGQETQYF.

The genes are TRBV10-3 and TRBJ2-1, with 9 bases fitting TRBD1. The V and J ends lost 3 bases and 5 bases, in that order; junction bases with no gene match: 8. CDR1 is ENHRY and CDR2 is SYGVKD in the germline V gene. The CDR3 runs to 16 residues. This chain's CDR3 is CAISDSGTGFHNEQFF. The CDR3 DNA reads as TGTGCCATCAGTGATTCCGGGACAGGGTTCCACAATGAGCAGTTCTTC.

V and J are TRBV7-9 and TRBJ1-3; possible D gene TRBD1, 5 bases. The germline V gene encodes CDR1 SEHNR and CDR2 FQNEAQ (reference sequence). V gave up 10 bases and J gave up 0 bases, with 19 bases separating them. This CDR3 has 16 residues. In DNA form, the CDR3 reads TGTGCCACTCCAGGGAGGGGCGAAAGCTCTGGAAACACCATATATTTT. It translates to CATPGRGESSGNTIYF.

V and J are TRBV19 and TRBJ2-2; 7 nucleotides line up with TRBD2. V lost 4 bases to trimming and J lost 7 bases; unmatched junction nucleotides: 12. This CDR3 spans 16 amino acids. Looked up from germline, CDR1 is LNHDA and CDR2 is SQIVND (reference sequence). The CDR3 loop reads CASSREAGIVYGELFF. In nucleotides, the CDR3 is TGTGCCAGTAGTAGAGAAGCGGGAATTGTGTACGGGGAGCTGTTTTTT.

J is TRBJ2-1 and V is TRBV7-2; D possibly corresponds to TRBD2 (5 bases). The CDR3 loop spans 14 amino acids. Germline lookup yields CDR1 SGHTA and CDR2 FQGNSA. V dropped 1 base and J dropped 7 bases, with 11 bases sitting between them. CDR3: CASSLVTSLNEQFF. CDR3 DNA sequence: TGTGCCAGCAGCTTAGTAACTAGTTTGAATGAGCAGTTCTTC.